This passage covers 14 T cell receptor beta chains from one sample sequenced in a study of identical twins. Each CDR3 protein gets one entry after TCRdb re-called the 5' RACE reads with MiXCR. The sample shows around 370,000 distinct CDR3 sequences, roughly 9% of them seen only once. What was sequenced was naive T cells sorted from blood. Source of these receptors: a woman aged 45-59 years in good health.

This clonotype was observed a few times. The chain has TRBV9 and TRBJ2-1; TRBD1 or TRBD2 may be the D gene (5 bases each). The length of the CDR3 is 15 residues. Trimming pared 0 bases from V and 4 bases from J, leaving 11 bases between. The germline V gene has CDR1 SGDLS and CDR2 YYNGEE. DNA for the CDR3: TGTGCCAGCAGCGTAGATTCGAGGGGATACAATGAGCAGTTCTTC. It yields the protein CASSVDSRGYNEQFF. Together with reference TRBV9 and TRBJ2-1, the CDR3 gives the full variable domain: DSGVTQTPKHLITATGQRVTLRCSPRSGDLSVYWYQQSLDQGLQFLIQYYNGEERAKGNILERFSAQQFPDLHSELNLSSLELGDSALYFCASSVDSRGYNEQFFGPGTRLTVL.

The sample holds a few counts of this clonotype. CDR3 bases: TGTGCCTGGGTCCGGGGGGACGGCTATGGCTACACCTTC. Translated: CAWVRGDGYGYTF. This chain connects TRBV30 to TRBJ1-2, with D perhaps matching TRBD1 (5 bases). The germline V gene has CDR1 GTSNPN and CDR2 SVGIG (reference sequence). V lost 5 bases to trimming and J lost 4 bases, with 14 bases between them. The CDR3 runs to 13 residues.

In its sample, this clonotype was seen many times. The genes are TRBV7-9 and TRBJ2-1; 11 positions agree with TRBD2. Germline lookup yields CDR1 SEHNR and CDR2 FQNEAQ (reference sequence). Germline trimming cut 2 bases from V and 8 bases from J; bases unmatched to any gene: 5. This CDR3 is built from 15 residues. As DNA, the CDR3 is TGTGCCAGCAGCTTAACTGGACTAGCGGGTGATGAGCAGTTCTTC. It specifies CASSLTGLAGDEQFF.

This clonotype occurred a few times. The chain uses TRBV29-1 and TRBJ2-3, with 13 bases aligning to TRBD2. The junction had 10 bases not matched to a gene; V was cut back by 8 bases and J by 5 bases. The CDR3 has 15 residues. The V gene's germline CDR1 is SQVTM and CDR2 ANQGSEA. The CDR3 loop is CSSARTSGREDTQYF. The CDR3 DNA reads TGCAGCTCCGCCCGGACTAGCGGGAGAGAAGATACGCAGTATTTT.

The genes are TRBV7-8 and TRBJ2-7, with D unclear. Germline V gene lookup returns CDR1 SGHVS and CDR2 FQNEAQ. Trimming removed 6 bases at V and 2 bases at J, with 8 bases between. The CDR3 length is 12 residues. The CDR3: CASRPGPYEQYV. CDR3 coding DNA: TGTGCCAGCAGGCCCGGGCCCTACGAGCAGTACGTC.

The chain uses TRBV5-1 and TRBJ2-1, with D perhaps given as TRBD1 or TRBD2 (5 bases each). The germline V and J ends were trimmed by 1 base and 4 bases, with 12 bases remaining between them. This CDR3 spans 15 amino acids. From germline, CDR1 is SGHRS and CDR2 YFSETQ. Written as DNA, the CDR3 is TGCGCCAGCAGCTTGTCGGGGACCGAGTACAATGAGCAGTTCTTC. Its protein is CASSLSGTEYNEQFF. Looking up the rest from reference TRBV5-1 and TRBJ2-1 gives the full variable domain: KAGVTQTPRYLIKTRGQQVTLSCSPISGHRSVSWYQQTPGQGLQFLFEYFSETQRNKGNFPGRFSGRQFSNSRSEMNVSTLELGDSALYLCASSLSGTEYNEQFFGPGTRLTVL.

The chain has TRBV28 and TRBJ2-2; D is uncertain. Germline CDR1 and CDR2: MDHEN and SYDVKM. The length of the CDR3 is 15 residues. V lost 5 bases and J 4 bases, leaving 14 bases between the germline ends. The CDR3: CASSLRPGGTGELFF. The CDR3 coding sequence is TGTGCCAGCAGTCTCCGCCCGGGCGGCACCGGGGAGCTGTTTTTT. Based on the CDR3 plus reference TRBV28 and TRBJ2-2, the full variable domain is DVKVTQSSRYLVKRTGEKVFLECVQDMDHENMFWYRQDPGLGLRLIYFSYDVKMKEKGDIPEGYSVSREKKERFSLILESASTNQTSMYLCASSLRPGGTGELFFGEGSRLTVL.

The V and J genes are TRBV5-6 and TRBJ1-5, with 7 bases fitting TRBD1. CDR1 and CDR2 from the germline V gene are SGHDT and YYEEEE. The CDR3 is 14 amino acids. Unmatched junction bases numbered 7, after V lost 3 bases and J lost 7 bases. The CDR3 DNA is TGTGCCAGCAGCTATACAGGGGTCGGGCAGCCCCAGCATTTT. Its protein product is CASSYTGVGQPQHF. The full variable domain, with the rest looked up from reference TRBV5-6 and TRBJ1-5, is DAGVTQSPTHLIKTRGQQVTLRCSPKSGHDTVSWYQQALGQGPQFIFQYYEEEERQRGNFPDRFSGHQFPNYSSELNVNALLLGDSALYLCASSYTGVGQPQHFGDGTRLSIL.

This clonotype has more than one count but fewer than ten. This chain connects TRBV28 to TRBJ2-6, with D maybe TRBD1 (5 bases). Germline loops: CDR1 MDHEN, CDR2 SYDVKM. Trimming shortened V by 7 bases and J by 4 bases, and 8 bases separated the two germline ends. This CDR3 is built from 13 residues. CDR3 residues: CASNKGGANVLTF. The CDR3, as DNA: TGTGCCAGCAACAAGGGGGGGGCCAACGTCCTGACTTTC.

The sample holds a few counts of this clonotype. The chain uses TRBV20-1 and TRBJ2-1; D is unresolved. Looked up from germline, CDR1 is DFQATT and CDR2 is SNEGSKA (reference sequence). The V gene lost 0 bases and the J gene lost 1 base, with 1 base spanning the gap. The CDR3 contains 12 residues. The CDR3 sequence is CSARESYNEQFF. CDR3 coding DNA: TGCAGTGCTAGAGAATCCTACAATGAGCAGTTCTTC.

This clonotype has just a few counts. V and J are TRBV21-1 and TRBJ2-1; no check of the table's D call, TRBD1, against the DNA was made. TRBV21-1 is a documented pseudogene. This CDR3 has 15 residues. CDR3 amino acids: CATYPAGQGPNEQFF. In DNA, the CDR3 is TGTGCCACATACCCTGCGGGACAGGGGCCCAATGAGCAGTTCTTC.

The chain recombines TRBV13 with TRBJ1-1; D remains ambiguous. Trimming left V 5 bases short and J 0 bases short, with 13 bases between. The CDR3 has 15 residues. The germline CDR1 and CDR2 sequences are PRHDT and FYEKMQ (reference sequence). In nucleotides, the CDR3 is TGTGCCAGCAGCCTGACAAGGCCCATGAACACTGAAGCTTTCTTT. Protein product: CASSLTRPMNTEAFF.

This clonotype was detected a few times. This chain joins TRBV4-1 and TRBJ1-1; D not resolved. This CDR3 spans 14 amino acids. Between the trimmed V and J ends, which lost 3 bases and 3 bases, there was a span of 11 bases. Germline CDR1 is MGHRA and CDR2 is YSYEKL. This CDR3 reads CASSQWAQDTEAFF. The CDR3 DNA reads TGCGCCAGCAGCCAGTGGGCGCAGGACACTGAAGCTTTCTTT.

This chain links TRBV5-1 with TRBJ2-7, with 11 bases matching TRBD2. CDR1 is SGHRS, CDR2 YFSETQ, per germline. CDR3 length: 16 residues. V gave up 2 bases and J gave up 4 bases; unmatched junction bases: 8. The CDR3 DNA follows: TGCGCCAGCAGCTTCTCCGGGACTAGCGGCCTATACGAGCAGTACTTC. Translation: CASSFSGTSGLYEQYF.